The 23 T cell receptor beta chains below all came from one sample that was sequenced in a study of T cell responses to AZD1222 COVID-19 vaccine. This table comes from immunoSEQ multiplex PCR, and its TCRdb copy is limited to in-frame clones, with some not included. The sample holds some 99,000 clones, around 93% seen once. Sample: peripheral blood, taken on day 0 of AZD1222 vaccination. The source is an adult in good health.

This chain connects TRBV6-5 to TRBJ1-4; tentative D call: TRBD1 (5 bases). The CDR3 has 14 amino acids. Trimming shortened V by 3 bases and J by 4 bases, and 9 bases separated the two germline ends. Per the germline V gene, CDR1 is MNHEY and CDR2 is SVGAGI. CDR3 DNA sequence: TGTGCCAGCAGTTATCAGGGAGTTAATGAAAAACTGTTTTTT. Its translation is CASSYQGVNEKLFF.

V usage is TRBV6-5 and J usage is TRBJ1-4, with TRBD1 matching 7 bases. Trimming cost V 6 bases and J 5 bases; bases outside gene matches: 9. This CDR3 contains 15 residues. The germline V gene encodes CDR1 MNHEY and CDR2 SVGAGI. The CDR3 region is CASRSRQGTNEKLFF. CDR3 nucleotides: TGTGCCAGCAGATCCAGACAGGGAACGAATGAAAAACTGTTTTTT.

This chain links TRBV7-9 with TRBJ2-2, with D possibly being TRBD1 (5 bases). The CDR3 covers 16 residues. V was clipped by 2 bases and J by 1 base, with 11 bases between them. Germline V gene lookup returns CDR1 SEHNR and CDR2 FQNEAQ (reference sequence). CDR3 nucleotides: TGTGCCAGCAGCTTATTCCCAGGGAAGAACACCGGGGAGCTGTTTTTT. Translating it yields CASSLFPGKNTGELFF.

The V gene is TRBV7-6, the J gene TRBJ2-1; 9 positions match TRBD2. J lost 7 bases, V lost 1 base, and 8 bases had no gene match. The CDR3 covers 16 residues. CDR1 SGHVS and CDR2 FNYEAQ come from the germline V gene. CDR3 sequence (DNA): TGTGCCAGCAGCTTAGGGTCGGGGACTAGCCTGAATGAGCAGTTCTTC. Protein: CASSLGSGTSLNEQFF.

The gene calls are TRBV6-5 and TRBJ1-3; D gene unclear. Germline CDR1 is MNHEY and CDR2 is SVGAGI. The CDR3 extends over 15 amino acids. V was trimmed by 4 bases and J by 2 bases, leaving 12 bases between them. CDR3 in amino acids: CASSSREGPGNTIYF. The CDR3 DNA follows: TGTGCCAGCAGTTCGAGGGAGGGTCCTGGAAACACCATATATTTT.

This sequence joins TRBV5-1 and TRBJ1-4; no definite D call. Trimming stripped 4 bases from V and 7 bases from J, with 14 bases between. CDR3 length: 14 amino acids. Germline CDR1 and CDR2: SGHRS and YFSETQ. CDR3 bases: TGCGCCAGCAGCCCGAGGGCCCTGGGTGAAAAACTGTTTTTT. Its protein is CASSPRALGEKLFF.

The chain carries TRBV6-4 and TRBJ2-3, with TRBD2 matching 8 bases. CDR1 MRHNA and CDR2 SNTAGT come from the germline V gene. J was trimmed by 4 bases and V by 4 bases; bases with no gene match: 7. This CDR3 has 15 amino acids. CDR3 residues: CASSAIGGAPDTQYF. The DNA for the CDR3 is TGTGCCAGCAGTGCGATCGGGGGGGCCCCAGATACGCAGTATTTT.

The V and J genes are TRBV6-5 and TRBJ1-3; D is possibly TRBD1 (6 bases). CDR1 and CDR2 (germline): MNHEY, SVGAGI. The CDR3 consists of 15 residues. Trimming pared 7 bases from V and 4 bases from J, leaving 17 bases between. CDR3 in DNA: TGTGCCAGCATCGACCCTACAGGGCCCGGAAACACCATATATTTT. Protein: CASIDPTGPGNTIYF.

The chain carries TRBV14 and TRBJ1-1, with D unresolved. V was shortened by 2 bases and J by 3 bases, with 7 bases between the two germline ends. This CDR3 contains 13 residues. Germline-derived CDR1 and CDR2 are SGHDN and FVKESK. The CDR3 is CASSQNADTEAFF. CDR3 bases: TGTGCCAGCAGCCAAAACGCCGACACTGAAGCTTTCTTT.

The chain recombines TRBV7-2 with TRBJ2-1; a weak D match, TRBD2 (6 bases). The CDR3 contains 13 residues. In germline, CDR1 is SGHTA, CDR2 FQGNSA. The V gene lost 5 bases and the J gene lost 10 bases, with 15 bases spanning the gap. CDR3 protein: CASSPGTLREQFF. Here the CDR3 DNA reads TGTGCCAGCAGCCCAGGGACTCTCCGGGAGCAGTTCTTC.

Here the CDR3 reads CASSLLTGSYEQYF. CDR3 bases: TGTGCCAGCAGCTTACTAACGGGGTCTTACGAGCAGTACTTC. The V call is TRBV11-2, the J call TRBJ2-7, with D possibly being TRBD2 (5 bases). The CDR3 loop spans 14 amino acids. V gave up 2 bases and J gave up 4 bases, with 12 bases separating them. The V gene's germline CDR1 is SGHAT and CDR2 FQNNGV.

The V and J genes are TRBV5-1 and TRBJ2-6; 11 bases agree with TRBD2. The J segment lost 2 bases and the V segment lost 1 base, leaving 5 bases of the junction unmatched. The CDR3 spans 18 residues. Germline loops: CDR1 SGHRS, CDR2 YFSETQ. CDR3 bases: TGCGCCAGCAGCTTGAGTAGCGGGGGGGCTACTGGGGCCAACGTCCTGACTTTC. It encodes CASSLSSGGATGANVLTF.

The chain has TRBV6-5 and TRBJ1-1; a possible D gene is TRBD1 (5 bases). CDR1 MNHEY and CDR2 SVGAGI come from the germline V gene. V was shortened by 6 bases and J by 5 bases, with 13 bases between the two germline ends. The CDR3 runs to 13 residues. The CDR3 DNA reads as TGTGCCAGCAGCTCCCTGGGGCAGACTGAAGCTTTCTTT. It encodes CASSSLGQTEAFF.

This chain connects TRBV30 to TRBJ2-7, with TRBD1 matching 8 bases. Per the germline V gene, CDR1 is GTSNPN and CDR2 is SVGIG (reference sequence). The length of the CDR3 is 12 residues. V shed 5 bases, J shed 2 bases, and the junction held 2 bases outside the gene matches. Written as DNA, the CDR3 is TGTGCCTGGGCCAGGGGGCCCTACGAGCAGTACTTC. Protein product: CAWARGPYEQYF.

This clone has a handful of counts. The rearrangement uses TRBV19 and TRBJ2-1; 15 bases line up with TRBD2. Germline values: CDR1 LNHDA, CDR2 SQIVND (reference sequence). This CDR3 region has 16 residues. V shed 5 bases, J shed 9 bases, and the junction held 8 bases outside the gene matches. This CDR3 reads CASSSPGTSGGREQFF. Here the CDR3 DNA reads TGTGCCAGTAGTTCCCCCGGGACTAGCGGGGGGCGTGAGCAGTTCTTC.

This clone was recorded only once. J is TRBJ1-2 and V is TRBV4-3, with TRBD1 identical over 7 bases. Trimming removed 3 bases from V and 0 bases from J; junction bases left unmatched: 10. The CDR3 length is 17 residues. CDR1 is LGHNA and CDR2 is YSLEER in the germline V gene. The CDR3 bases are TGCGCCAGCAGCCAGCTGGGGGGACAGAGAGCTAACTATGGCTACACCTTC. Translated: CASSQLGGQRANYGYTF.

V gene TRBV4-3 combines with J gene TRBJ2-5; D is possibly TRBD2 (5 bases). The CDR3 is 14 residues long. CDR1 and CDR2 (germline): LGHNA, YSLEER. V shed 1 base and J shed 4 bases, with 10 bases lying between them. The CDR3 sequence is CASSQAGRGETQYF. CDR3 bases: TGCGCCAGCAGCCAAGCGGGCCGGGGAGAGACCCAGTACTTC.

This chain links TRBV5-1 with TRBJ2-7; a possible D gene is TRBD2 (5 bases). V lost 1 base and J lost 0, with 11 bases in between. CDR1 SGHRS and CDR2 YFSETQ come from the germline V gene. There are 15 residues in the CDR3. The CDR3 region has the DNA TGCGCCAGCAGCTTGTTAAGCGGAGTCTCCTACGAGCAGTACTTC. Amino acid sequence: CASSLLSGVSYEQYF.

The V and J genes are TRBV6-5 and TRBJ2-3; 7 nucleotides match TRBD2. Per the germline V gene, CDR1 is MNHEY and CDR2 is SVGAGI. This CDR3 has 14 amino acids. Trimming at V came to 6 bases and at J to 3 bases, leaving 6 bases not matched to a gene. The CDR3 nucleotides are TGTGCCAGCAGGGATAGCGGGTTGACAGATACGCAGTATTTT. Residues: CASRDSGLTDTQYF.

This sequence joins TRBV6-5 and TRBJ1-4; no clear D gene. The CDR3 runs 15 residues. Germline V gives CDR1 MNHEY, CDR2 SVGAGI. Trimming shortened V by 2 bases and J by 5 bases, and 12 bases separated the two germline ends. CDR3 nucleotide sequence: TGTGCCAGCAGTTACCAAGGAAGTCCCAATGAAAAACTGTTTTTT. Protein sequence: CASSYQGSPNEKLFF.

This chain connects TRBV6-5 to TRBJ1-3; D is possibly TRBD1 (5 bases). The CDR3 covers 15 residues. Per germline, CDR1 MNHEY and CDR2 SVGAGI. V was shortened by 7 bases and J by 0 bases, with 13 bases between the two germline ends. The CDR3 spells CASTWDASSGNTIYF. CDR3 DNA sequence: TGTGCCAGCACCTGGGACGCGAGCTCTGGAAACACCATATATTTT.

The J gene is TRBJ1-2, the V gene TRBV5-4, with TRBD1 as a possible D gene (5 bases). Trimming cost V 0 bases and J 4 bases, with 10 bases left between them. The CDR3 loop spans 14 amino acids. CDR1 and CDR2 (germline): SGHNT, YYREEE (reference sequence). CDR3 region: CASSLESGTYGYTF. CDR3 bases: TGTGCCAGCAGCTTGGAGTCTGGGACCTATGGCTACACCTTC.

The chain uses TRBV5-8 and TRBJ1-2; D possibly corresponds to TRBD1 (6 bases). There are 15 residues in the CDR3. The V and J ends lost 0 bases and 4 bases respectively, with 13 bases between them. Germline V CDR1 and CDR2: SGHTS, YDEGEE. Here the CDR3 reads CASSLGGAGVYGYTF. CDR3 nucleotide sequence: TGTGCCAGCAGCTTGGGGGGGGCAGGAGTCTATGGCTACACCTTC.